One sample yielded the 14 T cell receptor beta chains listed below, sequenced in a study of blood T cell repertoires in COVID-19. TCRdb keeps only in-frame clones here, not all; method: immunoSEQ multiplex PCR. The data contain about 320,000 clones, 85% of them singletons. Sequenced: peripheral blood. The origin of the receptors is a human donor in a cohort sampled during active COVID-19.

The rearrangement links TRBV7-9 to TRBJ1-5; D is possibly TRBD1 (5 bases). The V end was cut by 5 bases, the J end by 4 bases, with 15 bases between. The CDR3 covers 15 residues. Germline V gene sequence: CDR1 SEHNR, CDR2 FQNEAQ (reference sequence). The DNA for the CDR3 is TGTGCCAGCAGCCCCAGAAGCGGGGGGAATCAGCCCCAGCATTTT. Protein: CASSPRSGGNQPQHF.

This chain joins TRBV6-5 and TRBJ2-5; the match to TRBD2 covers 8 bases. Germline V gives CDR1 MNHEY, CDR2 SVGAGI. This CDR3 is 15 amino acids long. The trim removed 3 bases at V and 2 bases at J, leaving 5 bases unmatched. In DNA form, the CDR3 reads TGTGCCAGCAGTTATCGGGGGGGGTTTCAAGAGACCCAGTACTTC. As protein: CASSYRGGFQETQYF.

J is TRBJ2-7 and V is TRBV7-2; 8 nucleotides align to TRBD2. The CDR3 consists of 15 residues. Unmatched junction bases numbered 8, after V lost 1 base and J lost 6 bases. Germline V CDR1 and CDR2: SGHTA, FQGNSA. The CDR3 region has the DNA TGTGCCAGCAGCTTAGACGGCGGGGGGATCACCGAGCAGTACTTC. This codes for CASSLDGGGITEQYF.

The V and J genes are TRBV6-1 and TRBJ2-3; perhaps TRBD1 as D (5 bases). This CDR3 has 16 amino acids. Germline CDR1 MNHNS, CDR2 SASEGT. V shed 2 bases and J shed 4 bases, with 16 bases lying between them. CDR3 region: CASSELDNTSADTQYF. CDR3 sequence (DNA): TGTGCCAGCAGTGAATTGGACAACACCTCGGCAGATACGCAGTATTTT.

This chain joins TRBV6-5 and TRBJ1-5; 7 bases align to TRBD1. CDR3 size: 15 residues. The germline V gene encodes CDR1 MNHEY and CDR2 SVGAGI. V shed 6 bases and J 5 bases; nucleotides not matched to a gene: 10. The CDR3 loop is CASSPGTVYHQPQHF. The CDR3 DNA is TGTGCCAGCAGCCCCGGGACAGTCTATCATCAGCCCCAGCATTTT.

This chain links TRBV5-6 with TRBJ2-7; TRBD2 might be the D (6 bases). Trimming removed 3 bases from V and 0 bases from J, with 13 bases in between. Germline V gene data show CDR1 as SGHDT and CDR2 as YYEEEE. This CDR3 comprises 15 residues. DNA for the CDR3: TGTGCCAGCAGCTGGACTGGGGGGTCCTCCTACGAGCAGTACTTC. Translating it yields CASSWTGGSSYEQYF.

The chain couples TRBV2 to TRBJ1-1; D unresolved. The germline V and J ends were trimmed by 7 bases and 9 bases, with 12 bases remaining between them. This CDR3 has 11 amino acids. In germline, CDR1 is SNHLY, CDR2 FYNNEI. For the CDR3, the DNA is TGTGCCAGCAACGGTTTTACTAAAGCTTTCTTT. Translation gives CASNGFTKAFF. Full variable domain (remainder filled in from reference TRBV2 and TRBJ1-1): EPEVTQTPSHQVTQMGQEVILRCVPISNHLYFYWYRQILGQKVEFLVSFYNNEISEKSEIFDDQFSVERPDGSNFTLKIRSTKLEDSAMYFCASNGFTKAFFGQGTRLTVV.

This chain connects TRBV5-6 to TRBJ1-1; no clear D gene. This CDR3 spans 12 amino acids. The V end was cut by 5 bases, the J end by 4 bases, with 9 bases between. Germline CDR1 SGHDT, CDR2 YYEEEE. The CDR3 coding sequence is TGTGCCAGCAGTTATTACACCACTGAAGCTTTCTTT. Its translation: CASSYYTTEAFF.

The chain recombines TRBV30 with TRBJ2-7; the match to TRBD2 covers 9 bases. CDR3 length: 15 residues. The V gene end was trimmed by 3 bases and the J gene end by 3 bases; junction bases not matched to a gene: 9. Germline CDR1 GTSNPN, CDR2 SVGIG (reference sequence). The CDR3 DNA sequence: TGTGCCTGGAGAGAGGGGACTAGCTCAATCTACGAGCAGTACTTC. Translation gives CAWREGTSSIYEQYF.

The chain recombines TRBV4-2 with TRBJ1-4; 8 bases match TRBD1. The CDR3 has 18 residues. The germline V gene encodes CDR1 LGHNA and CDR2 YNFKEQ. Trimming removed 1 base from V and 0 bases from J; junction bases left unmatched: 7. The CDR3 sequence is CASSQVSQGAATNEKLFF. The CDR3 DNA sequence: TGTGCCAGCAGCCAAGTGAGTCAGGGGGCGGCAACTAATGAAAAACTGTTTTTT.

The chain is built from TRBV18 and TRBJ2-1, with 10 bases matching TRBD2. After removal of 6 bases from V and 4 bases from J, the junction contained 6 bases not matched to a gene. This CDR3 contains 15 residues. Germline values: CDR1 KGHSH, CDR2 LQKENI. The CDR3 DNA follows: TGTGCCAGCTCCCGTACTAGCGGGGTATACAATGAGCAGTTCTTC. It translates to CASSRTSGVYNEQFF.

The chain combines TRBV7-2 with TRBJ2-7, with 7 positions matching TRBD1. Germline V gene lookup returns CDR1 SGHTA and CDR2 FQGNSA. V was clipped by 0 bases and J by 3 bases; unmatched bases: 5. This CDR3 region has 15 residues. CDR3: CASSLASGQVYEQYF. The CDR3 nucleotides read TGTGCCAGCAGCTTAGCGTCAGGACAGGTCTACGAGCAGTACTTC.

This sequence joins TRBV5-1 and TRBJ1-1; D unclear. The germline CDR1 and CDR2 sequences are SGHRS and YFSETQ. The CDR3 runs to 15 residues. Trimming pared 0 bases from V and 1 base from J, leaving 10 bases between. The CDR3 coding sequence is TGCGCCAGCAGCTTGGTGGAGGGAAAGAACACTGAAGCTTTCTTT. It encodes CASSLVEGKNTEAFF.

This chain's CDR3 is CASTPGGVYEQYF. DNA for the CDR3: TGTGCCAGCACCCCGGGGGGAGTGTACGAGCAGTACTTC. The chain links TRBV2 to TRBJ2-7, with 7 bases fitting TRBD2. With 7 bases clipped from V and 4 bases from J, the junction kept 7 bases outside the gene matches. Germline CDR1 is SNHLY and CDR2 is FYNNEI. CDR3 length: 13 residues.